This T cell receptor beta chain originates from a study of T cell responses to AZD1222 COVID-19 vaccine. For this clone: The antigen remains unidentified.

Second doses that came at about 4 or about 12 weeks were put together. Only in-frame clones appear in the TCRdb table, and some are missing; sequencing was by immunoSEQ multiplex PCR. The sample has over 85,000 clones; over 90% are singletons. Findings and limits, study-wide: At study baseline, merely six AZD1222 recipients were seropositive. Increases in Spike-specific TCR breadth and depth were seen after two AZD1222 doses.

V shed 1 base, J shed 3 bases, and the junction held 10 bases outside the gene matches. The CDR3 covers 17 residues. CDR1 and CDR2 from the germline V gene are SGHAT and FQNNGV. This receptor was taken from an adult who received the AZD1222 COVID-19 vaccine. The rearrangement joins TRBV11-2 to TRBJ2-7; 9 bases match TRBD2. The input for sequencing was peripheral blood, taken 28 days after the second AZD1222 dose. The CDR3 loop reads CASSLARGSGSFYEQYF. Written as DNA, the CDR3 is TGTGCCAGCAGCTTAGCTAGGGGTAGCGGGAGCTTCTACGAGCAGTACTTC.